Presented here are 3 T cell receptor beta chains from one specimen sequenced in a study of shared clonotypes between healthy human individuals. Some clones are missing from TCRdb's copy, which holds only in-frame ones; the method was immunoSEQ multiplex PCR. This sample has over 2 million clones; 85% to 95% occur once, and the top ten carry about 0.36%. Input material: naive CD4+ T cells from PBMCs. Indicated subset: CD45RA+ positively selected. Source of these receptors: a man in his late teens or twenties in good health. Some clones in this sample may be carry-over from other donors' samples.

The chain combines TRBV7-8 with TRBJ2-5, with unresolved D. Germline loops: CDR1 SGHVS, CDR2 FQNEAQ. The CDR3 runs to 13 residues. Deletions cut 0 bases from V and 2 bases from J, with 4 bases between. Here the CDR3 DNA reads TGTGCCAGCAGCTTAGCCCGTCAAGAGACCCAGTACTTC. Translation gives CASSLARQETQYF.

The CDR3: CASSLRHQGNYGYTF. The CDR3 DNA sequence: TGCGCCAGCAGCCTTAGACACCAGGGTAACTATGGCTACACCTTC. The chain combines TRBV4-1 with TRBJ1-2; D perhaps matches TRBD1 (5 bases). V was clipped by 4 bases and J by 1 base, with 13 bases between them. From germline, CDR1 is MGHRA and CDR2 YSYEKL. CDR3 length: 15 amino acids.

Notes on this clone: In the same sample, other DNA sequences code for this CDR3. The genes are TRBV7-9 and TRBJ2-2, with TRBD1 matching 8 bases. J lost 2 bases, V lost 1 base, and 3 bases had no gene match. Germline V CDR1 and CDR2: SEHNR, FQNEAQ (reference sequence). The CDR3 is made up of 16 amino acids. CDR3 coding DNA: TGTGCCAGCAGCTTAGGAGCAGGGGGCAACACCGGGGAGCTGTTTTTT. Its protein is CASSLGAGGNTGELFF. Supplemented by reference TRBV7-9 and TRBJ2-2, the full variable domain reads DTGVSQNPRHKITKRGQNVTFRCDPISEHNRLYWYRQTLGQGPEFLTYFQNEAQLEKSRLLSDRFSAERPKGSFSTLEIQRTEQGDSAMYLCASSLGAGGNTGELFFGEGSRLTVL.